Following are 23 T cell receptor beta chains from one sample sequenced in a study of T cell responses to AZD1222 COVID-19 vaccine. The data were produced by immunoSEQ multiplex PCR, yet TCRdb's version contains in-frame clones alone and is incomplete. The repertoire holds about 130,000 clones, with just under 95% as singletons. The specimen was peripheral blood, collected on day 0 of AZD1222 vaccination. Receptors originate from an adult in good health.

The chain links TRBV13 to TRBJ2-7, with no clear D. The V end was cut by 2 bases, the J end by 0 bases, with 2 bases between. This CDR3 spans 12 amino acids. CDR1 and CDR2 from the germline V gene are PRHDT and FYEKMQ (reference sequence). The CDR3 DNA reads TGTGCCAGCAGCTTAATCTCCTACGAGCAGTACTTC. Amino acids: CASSLISYEQYF. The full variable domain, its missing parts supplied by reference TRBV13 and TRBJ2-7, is AAGVIQSPRHLIKEKRETATLKCYPIPRHDTVYWYQQGPGQDPQFLISFYEKMQSDKGSIPDRFSAQQFSDYHSELNMSSLELGDSALYFCASSLISYEQYFGPGTRLTVT.

CDR3 region: CASSLRTGGSGELFF. The DNA for the CDR3 is TGCGCCAGCAGCTTGAGGACAGGGGGCTCAGGGGAGCTGTTTTTT. The chain joins TRBV5-1 to TRBJ2-2, with 11 bases aligning to TRBD1. Trimming removed 1 base from V and 8 bases from J; junction bases left unmatched: 4. CDR3 length: 15 amino acids. Germline V CDR1 and CDR2: SGHRS, YFSETQ.

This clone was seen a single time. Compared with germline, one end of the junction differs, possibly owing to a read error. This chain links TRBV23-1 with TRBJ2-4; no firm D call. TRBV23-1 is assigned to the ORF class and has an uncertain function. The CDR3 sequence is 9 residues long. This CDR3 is CASSQCSDF. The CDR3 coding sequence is TGCGCCAGCAGTCAATGTTCGGACTTC.

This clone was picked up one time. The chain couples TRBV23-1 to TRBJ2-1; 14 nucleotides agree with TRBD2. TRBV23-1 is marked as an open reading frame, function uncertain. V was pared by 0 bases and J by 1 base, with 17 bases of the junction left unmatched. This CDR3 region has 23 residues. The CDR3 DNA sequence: TGCGCCAGCAGTCAATCTCCGGGACAGGGGAGACTAGCGGGAGGGCCGTCCTACAATGAGCAGTTCTTC. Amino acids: CASSQSPGQGRLAGGPSYNEQFF.

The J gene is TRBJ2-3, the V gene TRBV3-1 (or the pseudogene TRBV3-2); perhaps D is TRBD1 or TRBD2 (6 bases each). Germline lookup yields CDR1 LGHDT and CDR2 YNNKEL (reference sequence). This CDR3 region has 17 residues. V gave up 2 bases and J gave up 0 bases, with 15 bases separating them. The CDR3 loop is CASSQKGGPWSTDTQYF. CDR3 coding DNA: TGTGCCAGCAGCCAAAAGGGGGGCCCTTGGAGCACAGATACGCAGTATTTT.

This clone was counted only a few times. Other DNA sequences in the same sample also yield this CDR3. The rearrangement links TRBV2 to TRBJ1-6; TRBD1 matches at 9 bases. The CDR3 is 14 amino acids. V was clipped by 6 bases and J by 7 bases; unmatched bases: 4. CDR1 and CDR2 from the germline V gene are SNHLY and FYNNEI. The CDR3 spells CASSLGQGNSPLHF. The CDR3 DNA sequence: TGTGCCAGCAGCCTAGGACAGGGGAATTCACCCCTCCACTTT.

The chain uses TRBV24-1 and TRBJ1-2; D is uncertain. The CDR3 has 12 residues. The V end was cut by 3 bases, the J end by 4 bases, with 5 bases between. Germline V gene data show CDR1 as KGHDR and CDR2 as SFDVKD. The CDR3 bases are TGTGCCACCAGTGATCCCGGCTATGGCTACACCTTC. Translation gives CATSDPGYGYTF.

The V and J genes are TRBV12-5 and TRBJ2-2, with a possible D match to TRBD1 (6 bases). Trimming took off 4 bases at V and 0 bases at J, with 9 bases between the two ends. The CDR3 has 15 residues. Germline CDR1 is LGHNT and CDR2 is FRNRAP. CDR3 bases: TGTGCTAGTGGTTCCGGACAGTCGAACACCGGGGAGCTGTTTTTT. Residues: CASGSGQSNTGELFF.

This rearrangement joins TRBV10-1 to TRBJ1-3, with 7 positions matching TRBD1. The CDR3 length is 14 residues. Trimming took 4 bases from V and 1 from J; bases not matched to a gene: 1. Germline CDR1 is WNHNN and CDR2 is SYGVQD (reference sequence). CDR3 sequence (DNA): TGCGCCAGCAGTGGGACAGGTTCTGGAAACACCATATATTTT. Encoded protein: CASSGTGSGNTIYF.

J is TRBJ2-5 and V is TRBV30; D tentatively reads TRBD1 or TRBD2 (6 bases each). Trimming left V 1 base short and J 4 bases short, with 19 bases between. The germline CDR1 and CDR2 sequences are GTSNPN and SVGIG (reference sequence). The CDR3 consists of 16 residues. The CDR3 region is CAWSGSLWGAGETQYF. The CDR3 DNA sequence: TGTGCCTGGAGTGGATCCTTGTGGGGGGCCGGAGAGACCCAGTACTTC.

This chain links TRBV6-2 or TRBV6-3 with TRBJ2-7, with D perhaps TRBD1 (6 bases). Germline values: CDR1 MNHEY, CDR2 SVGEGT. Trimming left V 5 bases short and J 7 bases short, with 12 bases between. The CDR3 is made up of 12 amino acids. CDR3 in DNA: TGTGCCAGCAGTACCGCCGGGACAGAGCAGTACTTC. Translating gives CASSTAGTEQYF.

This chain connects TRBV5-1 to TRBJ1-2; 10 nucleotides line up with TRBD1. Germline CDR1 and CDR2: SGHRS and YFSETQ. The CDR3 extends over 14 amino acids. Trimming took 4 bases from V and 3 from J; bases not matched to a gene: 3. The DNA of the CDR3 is TGCGCCAGCAGCCGGACAGGGGGAGACTATGGCTACACCTTC. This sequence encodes CASSRTGGDYGYTF.

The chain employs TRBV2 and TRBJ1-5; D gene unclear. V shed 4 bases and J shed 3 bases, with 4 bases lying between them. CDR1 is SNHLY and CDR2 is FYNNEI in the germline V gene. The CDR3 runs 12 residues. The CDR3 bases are TGTGCCAGCAGTGTCCCCAATCAGCCCCAGCATTTT. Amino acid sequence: CASSVPNQPQHF.

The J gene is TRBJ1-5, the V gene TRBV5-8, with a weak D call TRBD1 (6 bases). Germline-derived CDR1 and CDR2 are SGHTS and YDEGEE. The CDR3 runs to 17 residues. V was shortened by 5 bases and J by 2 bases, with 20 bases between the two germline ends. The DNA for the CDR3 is TGTGCCAGCAGTCCGGGACACCTCCCGGGGGGCAATCAGCCCCAGCATTTT. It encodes CASSPGHLPGGNQPQHF.

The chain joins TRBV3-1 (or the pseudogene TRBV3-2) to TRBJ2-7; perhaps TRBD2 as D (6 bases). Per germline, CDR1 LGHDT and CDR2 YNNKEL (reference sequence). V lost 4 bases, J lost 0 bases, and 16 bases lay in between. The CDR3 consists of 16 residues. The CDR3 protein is CASSLDGGGRSYEQYF. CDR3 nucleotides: TGTGCCAGCAGCCTCGACGGGGGTGGACGCTCCTACGAGCAGTACTTC.

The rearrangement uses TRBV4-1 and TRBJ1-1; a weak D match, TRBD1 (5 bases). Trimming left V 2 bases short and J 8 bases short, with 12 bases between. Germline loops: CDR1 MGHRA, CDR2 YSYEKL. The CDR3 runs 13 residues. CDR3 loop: CASSQRQGTEAFF. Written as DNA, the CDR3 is TGCGCCAGCAGCCAACGTCAGGGTACAGAAGCTTTCTTT.

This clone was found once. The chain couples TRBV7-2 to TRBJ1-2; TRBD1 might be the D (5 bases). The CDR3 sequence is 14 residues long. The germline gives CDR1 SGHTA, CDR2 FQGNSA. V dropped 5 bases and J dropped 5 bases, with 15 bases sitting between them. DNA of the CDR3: TGTGCCAGCAGCCTCAGGGCTTTTGGATATGGCTACACCTTC. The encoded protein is CASSLRAFGYGYTF. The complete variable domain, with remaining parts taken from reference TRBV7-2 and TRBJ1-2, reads GAGVSQSPSNKVTEKGKDVELRCDPISGHTALYWYRQSLGQGLEFLIYFQGNSAPDKSGLPSDRFSAERTGGSVSTLTIQRTQQEDSAVYLCASSLRAFGYGYTFGSGTRLTVV.

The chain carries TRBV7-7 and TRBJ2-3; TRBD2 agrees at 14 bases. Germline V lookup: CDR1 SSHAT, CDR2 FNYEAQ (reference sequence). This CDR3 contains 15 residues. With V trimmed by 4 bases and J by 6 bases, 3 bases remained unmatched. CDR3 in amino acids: CASSSGTSGSDTQYF. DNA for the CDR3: TGTGCCAGCAGCTCCGGGACTAGCGGGAGTGATACGCAGTATTTT.

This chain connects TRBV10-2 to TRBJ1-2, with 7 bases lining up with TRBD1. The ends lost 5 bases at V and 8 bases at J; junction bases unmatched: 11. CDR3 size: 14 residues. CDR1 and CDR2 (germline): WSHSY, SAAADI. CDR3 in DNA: TGCGCCAGCAGTCCAGACAGGGAAGTTTACGGCTACACCTTC. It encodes CASSPDREVYGYTF.

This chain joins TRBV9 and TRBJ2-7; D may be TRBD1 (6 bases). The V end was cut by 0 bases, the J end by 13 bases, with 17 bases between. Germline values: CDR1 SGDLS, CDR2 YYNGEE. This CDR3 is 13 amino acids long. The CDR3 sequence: CASSVATDRIQYF. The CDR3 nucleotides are TGTGCCAGCAGCGTAGCCACGGACAGAATACAATACTTC. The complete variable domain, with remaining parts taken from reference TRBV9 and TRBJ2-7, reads DSGVTQTPKHLITATGQRVTLRCSPRSGDLSVYWYQQSLDQGLQFLIQYYNGEERAKGNILERFSAQQFPDLHSELNLSSLELGDSALYFCASSVATDRIQYFGPGTRLTVT.

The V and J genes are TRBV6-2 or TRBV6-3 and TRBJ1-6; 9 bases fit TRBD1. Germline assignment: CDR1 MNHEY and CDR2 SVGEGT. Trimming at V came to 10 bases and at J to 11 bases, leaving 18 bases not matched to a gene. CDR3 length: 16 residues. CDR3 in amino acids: CAISPQQGALKTPLHF. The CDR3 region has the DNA TGTGCCATCAGCCCCCAACAGGGGGCTCTTAAGACACCCCTCCACTTT.

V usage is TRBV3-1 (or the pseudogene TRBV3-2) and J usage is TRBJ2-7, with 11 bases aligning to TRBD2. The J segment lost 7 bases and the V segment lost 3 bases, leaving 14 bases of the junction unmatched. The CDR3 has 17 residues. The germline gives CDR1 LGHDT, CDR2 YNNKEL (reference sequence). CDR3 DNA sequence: TGTGCCAGCAGCCACCCCTCGGAGGTAGCGGGAGGGCCGGAGCAGTACTTC. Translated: CASSHPSEVAGGPEQYF.

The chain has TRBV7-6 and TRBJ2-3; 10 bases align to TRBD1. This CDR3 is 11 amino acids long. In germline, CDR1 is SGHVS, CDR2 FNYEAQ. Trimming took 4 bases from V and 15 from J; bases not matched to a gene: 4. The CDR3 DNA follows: TGTGCCAGCAGCTCGGACAGGGGGGAATATTTT. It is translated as CASSSDRGEYF.